This T cell receptor beta chain is drawn from a study of cytomegalovirus exposure and HLA in healthy donors. Study-level points and caveats: Among TCR beta chains, those listed as cytomegalovirus-associated numbered around 160. Most TCR sequences were rare, but some public TCRs occurred in many donors.

In regard to this clone: Its antigen is not identified.

PCR was performed using 60 Vbeta and 13 Jbeta primers. Here immunoSEQ multiplex PCR was the method, and the copy in TCRdb shows in-frame clones only, minus some. This sample has some 130,000 clones, with 70% to 75% found just once. J lost 5 bases, V lost 6 bases, and 9 bases had no gene match. The germline CDR1 and CDR2 sequences are MNHEY and SVGAGI. The CDR3 spans 15 residues. Healthy bone marrow donors supplied every sample. Likely unrecorded immune exposures existed in these nominally healthy donors. This TCR came from a woman aged 40 to 50 in good health and CMV-seronegative. J is TRBJ2-7 and V is TRBV6-5; 11 bases are shared with TRBD1. Sequenced input: PBMCs. This chain's CDR3 is CASRPGQGARNEQYV. Here the CDR3 DNA reads TGTGCCAGCAGACCCGGACAGGGGGCTAGGAACGAGCAGTACGTC.